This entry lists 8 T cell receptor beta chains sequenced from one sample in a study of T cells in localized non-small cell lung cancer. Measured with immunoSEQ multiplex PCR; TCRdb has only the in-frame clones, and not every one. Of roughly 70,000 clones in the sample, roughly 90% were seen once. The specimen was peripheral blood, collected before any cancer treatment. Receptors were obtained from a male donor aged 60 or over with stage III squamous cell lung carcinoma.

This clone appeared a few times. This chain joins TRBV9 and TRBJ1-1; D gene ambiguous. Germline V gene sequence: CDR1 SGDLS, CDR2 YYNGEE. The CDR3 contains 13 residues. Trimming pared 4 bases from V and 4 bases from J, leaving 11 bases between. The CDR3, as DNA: TGTGCCAGCAGCCCCCATCAGATCACTGAAGCTTTCTTT. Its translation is CASSPHQITEAFF.

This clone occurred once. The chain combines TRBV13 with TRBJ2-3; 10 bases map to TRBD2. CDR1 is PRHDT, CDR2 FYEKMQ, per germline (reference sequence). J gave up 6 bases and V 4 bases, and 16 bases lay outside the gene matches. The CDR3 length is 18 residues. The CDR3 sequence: CASSSPWGASGGVDTQYF. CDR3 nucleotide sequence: TGTGCCAGCAGCTCCCCCTGGGGGGCTAGCGGGGGAGTGGATACGCAGTATTTT.

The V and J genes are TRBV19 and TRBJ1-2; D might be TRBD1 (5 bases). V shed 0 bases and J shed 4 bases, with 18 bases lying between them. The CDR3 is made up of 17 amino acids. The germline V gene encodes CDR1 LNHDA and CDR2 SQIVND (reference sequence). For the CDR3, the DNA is TGTGCCAGTAGTATAGAAATGTGGACACCGAGACTCTATGGCTACACCTTC. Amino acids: CASSIEMWTPRLYGYTF.

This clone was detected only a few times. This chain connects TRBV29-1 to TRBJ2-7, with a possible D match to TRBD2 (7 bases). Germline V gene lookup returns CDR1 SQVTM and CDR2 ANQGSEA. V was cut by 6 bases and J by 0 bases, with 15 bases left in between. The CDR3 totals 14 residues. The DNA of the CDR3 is TGCAGCGTCTTGGCGGGGGCCTTCTCCTACGAGCAGTACTTC. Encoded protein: CSVLAGAFSYEQYF.

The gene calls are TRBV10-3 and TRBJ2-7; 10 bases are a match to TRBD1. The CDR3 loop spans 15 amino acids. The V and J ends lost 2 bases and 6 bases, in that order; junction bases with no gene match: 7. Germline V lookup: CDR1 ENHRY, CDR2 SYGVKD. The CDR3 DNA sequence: TGTGCCATCAGTGAGGGAGGGACAGGGGTAAGCGAGCAGTACGTC. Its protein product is CAISEGGTGVSEQYV.

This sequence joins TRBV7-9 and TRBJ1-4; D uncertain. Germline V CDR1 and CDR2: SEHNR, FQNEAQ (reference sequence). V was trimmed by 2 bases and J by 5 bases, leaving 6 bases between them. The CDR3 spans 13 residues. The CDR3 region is CASSLRVNEKLFF. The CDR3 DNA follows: TGTGCCAGCAGCTTACGGGTCAATGAAAAACTGTTTTTT.

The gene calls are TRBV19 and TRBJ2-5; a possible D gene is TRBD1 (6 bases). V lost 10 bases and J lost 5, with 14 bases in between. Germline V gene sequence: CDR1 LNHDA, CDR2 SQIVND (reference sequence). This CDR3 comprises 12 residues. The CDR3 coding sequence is TGTGCCACCAAACAGGGCCGGGAGACCCAGTACTTC. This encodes CATKQGRETQYF.

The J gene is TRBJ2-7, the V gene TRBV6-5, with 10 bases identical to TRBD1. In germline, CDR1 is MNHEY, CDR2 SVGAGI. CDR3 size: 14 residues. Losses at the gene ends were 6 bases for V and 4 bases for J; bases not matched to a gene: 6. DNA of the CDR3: TGTGCCAGCAGACCGACAGGGGGCATATACGAGCAGTACTTC. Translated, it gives CASRPTGGIYEQYF.